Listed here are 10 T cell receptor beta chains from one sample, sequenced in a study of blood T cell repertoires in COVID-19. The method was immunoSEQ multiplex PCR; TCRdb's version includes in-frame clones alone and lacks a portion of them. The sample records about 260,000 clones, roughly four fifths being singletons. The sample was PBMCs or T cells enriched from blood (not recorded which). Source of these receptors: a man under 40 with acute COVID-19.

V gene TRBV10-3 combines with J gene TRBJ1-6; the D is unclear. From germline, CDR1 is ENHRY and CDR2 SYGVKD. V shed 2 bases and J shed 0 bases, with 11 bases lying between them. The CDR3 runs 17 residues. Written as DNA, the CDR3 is TGTGCCATCAGTGAGGGGAGTCGAAGCTCCTATAATTCACCCCTCCACTTT. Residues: CAISEGSRSSYNSPLHF.

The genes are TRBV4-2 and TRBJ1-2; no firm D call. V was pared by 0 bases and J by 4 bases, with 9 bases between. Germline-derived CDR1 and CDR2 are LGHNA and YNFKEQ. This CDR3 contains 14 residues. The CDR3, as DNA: TGTGCCAGCAGCCAAGATGGCAGAGGCTATGGCTACACCTTC. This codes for CASSQDGRGYGYTF.

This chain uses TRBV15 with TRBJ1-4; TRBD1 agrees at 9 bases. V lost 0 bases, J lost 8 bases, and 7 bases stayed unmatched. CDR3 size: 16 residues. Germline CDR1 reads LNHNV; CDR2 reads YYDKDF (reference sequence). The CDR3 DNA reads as TGTGCCACCAGCAGAGAAATGGACAGGGGTTACGAAAAACTGTTTTTT. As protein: CATSREMDRGYEKLFF.

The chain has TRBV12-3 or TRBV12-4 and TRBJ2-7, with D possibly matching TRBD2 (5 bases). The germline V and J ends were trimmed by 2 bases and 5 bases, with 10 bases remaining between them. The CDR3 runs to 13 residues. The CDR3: CASSLLGGHEQYV. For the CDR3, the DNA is TGTGCCAGCAGTTTACTCGGAGGCCACGAGCAGTACGTC.

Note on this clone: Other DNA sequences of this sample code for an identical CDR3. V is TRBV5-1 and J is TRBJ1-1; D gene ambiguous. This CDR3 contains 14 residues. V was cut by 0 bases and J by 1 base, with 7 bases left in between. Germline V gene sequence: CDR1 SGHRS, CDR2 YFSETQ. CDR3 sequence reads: CASSLETANTEAFF. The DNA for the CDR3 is TGCGCCAGCAGCTTGGAAACAGCGAACACTGAAGCTTTCTTT.

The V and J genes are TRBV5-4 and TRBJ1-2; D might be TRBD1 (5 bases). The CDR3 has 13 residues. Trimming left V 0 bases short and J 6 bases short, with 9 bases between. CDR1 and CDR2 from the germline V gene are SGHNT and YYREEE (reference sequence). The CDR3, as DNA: TGTGCCAGCAGCTTGGGCAGGGAGGATGGCTACACCTTC. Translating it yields CASSLGREDGYTF.

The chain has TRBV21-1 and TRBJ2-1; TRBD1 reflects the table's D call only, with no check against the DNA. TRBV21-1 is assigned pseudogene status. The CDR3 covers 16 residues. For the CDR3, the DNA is TGTGCCAGCAGCAACCATCCCAGGGTACCCTACAATGAGCAGTTCTTC. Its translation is CASSNHPRVPYNEQFF.

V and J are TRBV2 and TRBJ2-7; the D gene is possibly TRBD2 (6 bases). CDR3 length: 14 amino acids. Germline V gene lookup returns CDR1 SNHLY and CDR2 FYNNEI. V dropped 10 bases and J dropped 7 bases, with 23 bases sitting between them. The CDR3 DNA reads TGTGCCAACATCCTAATTGGGACTTCGAGAGAGCAGTACGTC. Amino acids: CANILIGTSREQYV.

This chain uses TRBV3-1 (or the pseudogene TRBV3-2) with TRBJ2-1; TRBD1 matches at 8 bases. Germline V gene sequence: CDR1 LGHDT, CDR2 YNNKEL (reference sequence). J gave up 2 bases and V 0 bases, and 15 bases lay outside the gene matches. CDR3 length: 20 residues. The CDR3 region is CASSQDHHFFDRGTYNEQFF. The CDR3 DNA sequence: TGTGCCAGCAGCCAAGATCATCACTTTTTTGACAGGGGAACCTACAATGAGCAGTTCTTC.

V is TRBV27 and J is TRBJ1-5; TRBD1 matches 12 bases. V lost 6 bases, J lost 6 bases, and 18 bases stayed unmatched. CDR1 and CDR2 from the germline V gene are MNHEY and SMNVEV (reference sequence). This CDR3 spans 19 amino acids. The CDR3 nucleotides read TGTGCCAGCAGCGAATTACGTCCGGGACAGGGGGCTTTTGGTCAGCCCCAGCATTTT. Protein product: CASSELRPGQGAFGQPQHF.